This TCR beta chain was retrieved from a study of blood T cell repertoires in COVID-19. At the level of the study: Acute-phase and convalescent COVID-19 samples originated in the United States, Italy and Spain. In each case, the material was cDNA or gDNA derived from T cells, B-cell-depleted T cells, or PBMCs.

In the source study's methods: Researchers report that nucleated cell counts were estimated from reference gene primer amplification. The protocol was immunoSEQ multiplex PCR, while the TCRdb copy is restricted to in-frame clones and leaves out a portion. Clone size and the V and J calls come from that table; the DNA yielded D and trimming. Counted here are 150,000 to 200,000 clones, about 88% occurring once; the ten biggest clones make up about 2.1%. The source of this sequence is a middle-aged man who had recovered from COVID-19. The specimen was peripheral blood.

The CDR3 DNA reads TGTGCCAGCAGTCCCGGGACTAGCGGGGGGAATGAGCAGTTCTTC. Amino acids: CASSPGTSGGNEQFF. J is TRBJ2-1 and V is TRBV6-2 or TRBV6-3; 15 bases are a match to TRBD2. The V gene's germline CDR1 is MNHEY and CDR2 SVGEGT. The V and J ends lost 5 bases and 7 bases, in that order; junction bases with no gene match: 3. The CDR3 extends over 15 amino acids.